The present entry profiles one T cell receptor beta chain with its context. The sample belongs to a study of blood T cell repertoires in COVID-19. Participant age was roughly 18 to 95 years, and participants resided in fewer than 25 US areas. Sequenced by immunoSEQ multiplex PCR; TCRdb stores in-frame clones only, minus some. The data show 200,000 to 250,000 clones, about 82% seen once. The CDR3 length is 15 residues. J is TRBJ1-3 and V is TRBV21-1; the D call TRBD1 from the table was never checked on the DNA. TRBV21-1 is assigned pseudogene status. Specimen: PBMCs or T cells enriched from blood (not recorded which). This receptor was obtained from a woman in her forties or fifties who had recovered from COVID-19. CDR3 amino acids: CASSKGQGAGNTIYF. In nucleotides, the CDR3 is TGTGCCAGCAGCAAAGGACAGGGGGCTGGAAACACCATATATTTT.